This T cell receptor beta chain stems from a study of cytomegalovirus exposure and HLA in healthy donors. Losses at the gene ends were 4 bases for V and 4 bases for J; bases not matched to a gene: 2. This CDR3 has 14 amino acids. From germline, CDR1 is SGHVS and CDR2 FQNEAQ. Study-level results: In a later analysis, an Asian-associated ancestry cluster reportedly showed fewer N-insertions than the approximately 610-donor mean.

In regard to this clone: Its antigen is as yet unknown.

Primers: 60 Vbeta forward and 13 Jbeta reverse. TCRdb keeps only in-frame clones here, not all; method: immunoSEQ multiplex PCR. Here the sample spans about 160,000 clones, roughly 90% being singletons. Sequencing was carried out using PBMCs. This TCR came from a woman aged 18-29 years in good health and CMV-seronegative. The chain employs TRBV7-8 and TRBJ2-4; 9 nucleotides line up with TRBD1. CDR3 amino acids: CASSSGTGKNIQYF. The CDR3 nucleotides are TGTGCCAGCAGCTCCGGGACAGGGAAAAACATTCAGTACTTC.